This T cell receptor beta chain was captured in a study of blood T cell repertoires in COVID-19. Study summary: T cells, B-cell-depleted T cells, or PBMCs provided the cDNA or gDNA that served as material.

V was trimmed by 4 bases and J by 5 bases, leaving 14 bases between them. The CDR3 loop spans 14 amino acids. Germline-derived CDR1 and CDR2 are MNHEY and SMNVEV (reference sequence). Source study methods: Reference gene primer amplification gave estimated nucleated cell counts. Sequencing was performed with immunoSEQ multiplex PCR; in TCRdb, only in-frame clones are kept and a portion is missing. V and J calls and clone size follow that table, whereas D and trimming were derived from the DNA. The sample carries about 210,000 clones, 80% to 90% recorded once. Participants reported their clinical history, and cohort assignment relied on those reports. Within the 2 weeks before study entry, each person in the exposed group met a COVID-19 case.

The material sequenced was PBMCs or T cells enriched from blood (not recorded which). V and J are TRBV27 and TRBJ1-2, with D maybe TRBD1 (5 bases). This TCR derives from a woman aged 25 to 39 who had been exposed to COVID-19. CDR3 sequence (DNA): TGTGCCAGCAGTTCCGGCAGGGTAGGGTATGGCTACACCTTC. This codes for CASSSGRVGYGYTF.